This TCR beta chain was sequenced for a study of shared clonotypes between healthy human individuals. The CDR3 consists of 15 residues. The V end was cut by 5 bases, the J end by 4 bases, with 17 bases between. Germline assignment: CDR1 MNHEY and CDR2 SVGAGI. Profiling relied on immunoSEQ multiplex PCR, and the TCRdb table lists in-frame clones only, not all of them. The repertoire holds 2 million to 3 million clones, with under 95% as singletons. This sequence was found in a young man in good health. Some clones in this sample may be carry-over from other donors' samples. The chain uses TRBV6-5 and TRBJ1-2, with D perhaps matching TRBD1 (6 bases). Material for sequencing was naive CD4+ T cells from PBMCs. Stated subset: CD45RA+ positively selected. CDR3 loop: CASSKNRDKGYGYTF. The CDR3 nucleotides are TGTGCCAGCAGTAAAAACAGGGATAAGGGCTATGGCTACACCTTC.